This TCR beta chain was obtained from a study of shared clonotypes between healthy human individuals (dated by TCRdb to the early 2020s). General notes on the study: A few men and two women, aged 18 to 49 years, made up the cohort. For each donor, three plates each were used for CD4 naive and CD4 memory, two plates were used for CD8 naive, and one plate was used for CD8 memory. To estimate repertoire size and how much clonotypes are shared between individuals, the study performed deep sequencing of blood TCR repertoires from 4 to 6 healthy adults. Libraries were prepared and TCR repertoires were sequenced by different laboratories using diverse techniques, in order to increase sequencing depth and limit assay-specific biases. Leukapheresis yielded between about 0.85 and 10 billion PBMCs per donor. Here is what the overall study found, with its caveats: Pairwise subsampling indicated that sequencing depth was expected to affect the degree of clonotype sharing among donors. Sharing across a few donors was observed for about 5% of naive CD4, over 3% of naive CD8, 2% to 2.5% of memory CD4, and about 0.4% of memory CD8 clonotypes. Because the study included a small number of donors, the genetic and exposure-history diversity represented was limited. Incomplete sequencing was indicated by rarefaction of sorted-subset datasets, despite the large sequencing depth. Estimated clonotype richness was generally larger for naive than for memory subsets. Clonotypes shared by all four sorted-subset donors showed higher generation probabilities than non-shared clonotypes. Sampling was limited to blood, and TCR repertoires in tissue likely differ from TCR repertoires in blood.

Trimming costs V 8 bases and J 5 bases, and their ends lie 16 bases apart. Looking up the germline V gene yields CDR1 MGHRA and CDR2 YSYEKL. Reading from cysteine to phenylalanine, the CDR3 counts 14 amino acids. The sequence is cut down to CDR3 DNA, 42 bases in frame from base 1. The donors were healthy, HIV-negative adults with no recently reported acute infections or vaccinations. Every donor was a Caucasian adult residing in Nashville, Tennessee, USA. Magnetic negative selection was used to enrich CD4+ T cells, after which naive cells were positively selected on CD45RA and the negative fraction became the memory subset. Blood was obtained by leukapheresis, after which PBMCs were separated by Ficoll-Histopaque density gradient centrifugation and cryopreserved in liquid nitrogen vapor phase. Analytical flow cytometry was used to check the purity and quantity of each magnetically sorted T cell population. From each sorted fraction, genomic DNA was isolated and quantified by UV absorbance on a Nanodrop 2000c.

Using the deep immunoSEQ assay, TCR CDR3 regions were amplified from genomic DNA by multiplex PCR. For each cell subset, the extracted genomic DNA was distributed evenly across all wells of several immunoSEQ 96-well plates, and each plate served as one replicate. For sorted subsets, around 0.2 ug of genomic DNA, equivalent to about 30,000 T cell genomes, went into each replicate PCR. The purified libraries were quantified using a Qubit 3.0 fluorometer, sized with a Bioanalyzer 2100, and then quantified again using the KAPA Library Quantification kit. Every immunoSEQ 96-well plate was sequenced on a dedicated single-read 150-cycle Illumina NextSeq 550 flow cell. Under the source paper's analysis protocol: Because the immunoSEQ output held only junctional sequences and lacked quality scores, the filtering could not match the filtering applied to full-length reads. To assign V/J genes and CDR3, sequences were annotated against IMGT germline references using PyIR, a Python wrapper for IgBLAST v1.9. Reads were filtered out if the reads had weak V/J assignments (E-value above 1e-6), no CDR3, stop codons, out-of-frame junctions, or ambiguous translated residues. V3J clonotypes were defined as sequences sharing an identical inferred V gene, J gene, and CDR3 amino acid sequence. Percentage overlap between repertoires was calculated by dividing the number of shared unique clonotypes by the size of the smaller repertoire. Repertoire richness was assessed with RTK rarefaction, the Chao1 estimator, and Recon v2.1 estimates of unobserved clonotypes. Generation probabilities for all TCRbeta clonotypes obtained by the gDNA method from a handful of donors were computed using OLGA. TCRdb re-hosts the immuneACCESS table, in-frame sequences only. Its copies lack some clones; in the studies checked, an unresolved V gene accounts for under half of them, and the cause for the rest is not known. V and J calls and clone size come straight from that table; D and trimming were deduced from the DNA. The sample data list 2 million to 2.5 million clones, and roughly 90% of these were observed just once. The ten largest account for approximately 0.41% of the sample.

With regard to this clone: It lacks a known antigen. No base quality information exists; no much larger clone differs at one position.

The sequenced material came from naive CD4+ T cells from PBMCs. The meaning of the sample's cell subset or site label: CD45RA+ positively selected. The source of this sequence is a man aged 18 to 30 in good health. Some clones in this sample may be carry-over from other donors' samples. The V gene is TRBV4-1 and the J gene is TRBJ2-1; the D gene is possibly TRBD1, with 6 bases matching. The CDR3 protein sequence reads: CASQDRIGDNEQFF. In nucleotides, the sequence is TGCGCCAGCCAAGACAGGATAGGGGACAATGAGCAGTTCTTC.